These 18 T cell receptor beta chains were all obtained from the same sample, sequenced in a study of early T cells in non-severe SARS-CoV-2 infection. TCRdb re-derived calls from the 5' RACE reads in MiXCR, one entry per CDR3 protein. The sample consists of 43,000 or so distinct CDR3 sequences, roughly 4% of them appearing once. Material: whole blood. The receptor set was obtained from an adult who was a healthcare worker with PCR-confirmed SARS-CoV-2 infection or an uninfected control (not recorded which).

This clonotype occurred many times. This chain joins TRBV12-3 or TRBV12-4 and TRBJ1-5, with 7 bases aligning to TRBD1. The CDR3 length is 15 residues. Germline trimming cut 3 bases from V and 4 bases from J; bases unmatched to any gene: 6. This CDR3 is CASSLSAGGNQPQHF. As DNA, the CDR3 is TGTGCCAGCAGTTTGTCGGCAGGGGGTAATCAGCCCCAGCATTTT.

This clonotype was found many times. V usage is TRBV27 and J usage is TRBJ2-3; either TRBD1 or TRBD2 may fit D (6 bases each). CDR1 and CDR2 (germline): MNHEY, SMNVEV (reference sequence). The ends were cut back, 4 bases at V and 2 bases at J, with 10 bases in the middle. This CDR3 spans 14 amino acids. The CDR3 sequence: CASSSGANTDTQYF. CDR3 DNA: TGTGCCAGCAGTTCGGGGGCAAACACAGATACGCAGTATTTT.

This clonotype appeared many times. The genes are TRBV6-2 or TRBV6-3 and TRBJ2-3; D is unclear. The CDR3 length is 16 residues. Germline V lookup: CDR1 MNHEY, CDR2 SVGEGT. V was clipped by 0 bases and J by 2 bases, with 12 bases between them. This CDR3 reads CASSYSKRLNTDTQYF. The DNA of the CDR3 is TGTGCCAGCAGTTACTCGAAAAGACTTAACACAGATACGCAGTATTTT.

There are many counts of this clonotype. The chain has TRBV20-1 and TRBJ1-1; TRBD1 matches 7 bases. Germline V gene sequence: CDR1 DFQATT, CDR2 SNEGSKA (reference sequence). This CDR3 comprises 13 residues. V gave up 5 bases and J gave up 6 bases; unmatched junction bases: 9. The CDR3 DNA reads TGCAGTGCTGAGGGAGGGACAGCCGCTGAAGCTTTCTTT. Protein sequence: CSAEGGTAAEAFF.

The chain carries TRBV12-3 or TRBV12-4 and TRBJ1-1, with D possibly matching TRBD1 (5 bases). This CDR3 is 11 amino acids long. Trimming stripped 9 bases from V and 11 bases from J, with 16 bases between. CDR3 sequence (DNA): TGTGCCAGTCAGGACACGCTGGGCGCTTTCTTT. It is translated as CASQDTLGAFF.

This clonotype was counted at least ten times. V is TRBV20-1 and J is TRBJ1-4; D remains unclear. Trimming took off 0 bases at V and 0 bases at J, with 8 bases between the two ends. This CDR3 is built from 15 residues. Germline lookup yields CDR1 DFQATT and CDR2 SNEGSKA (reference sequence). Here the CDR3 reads CSARDTGATNEKLFF. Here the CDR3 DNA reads TGCAGTGCTAGAGATACGGGTGCAACTAATGAAAAACTGTTTTTT.

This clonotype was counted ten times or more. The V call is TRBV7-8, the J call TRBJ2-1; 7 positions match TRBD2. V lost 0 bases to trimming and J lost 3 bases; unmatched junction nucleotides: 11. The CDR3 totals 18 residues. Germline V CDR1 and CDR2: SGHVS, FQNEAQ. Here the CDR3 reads CASSLALASGGIYNEQFF. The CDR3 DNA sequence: TGTGCCAGCAGCTTAGCCCTGGCTAGCGGAGGGATCTACAATGAGCAGTTCTTC.

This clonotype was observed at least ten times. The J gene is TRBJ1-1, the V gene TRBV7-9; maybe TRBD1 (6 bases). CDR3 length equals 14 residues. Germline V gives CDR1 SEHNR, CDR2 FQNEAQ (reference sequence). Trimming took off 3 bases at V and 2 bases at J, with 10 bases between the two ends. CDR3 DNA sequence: TGTGCCAGCAGCTTCATTGGGACAAACACTGAAGCTTTCTTT. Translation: CASSFIGTNTEAFF.

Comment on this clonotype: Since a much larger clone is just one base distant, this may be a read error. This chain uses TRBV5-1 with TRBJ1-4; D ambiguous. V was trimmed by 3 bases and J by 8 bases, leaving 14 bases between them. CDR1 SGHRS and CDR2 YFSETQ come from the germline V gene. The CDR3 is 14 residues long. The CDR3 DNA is TGCGCCAGCAGCTGGACGGATCCCAAAGAAAAACTGTTTTTT. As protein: CASSWTDPKEKLFF.

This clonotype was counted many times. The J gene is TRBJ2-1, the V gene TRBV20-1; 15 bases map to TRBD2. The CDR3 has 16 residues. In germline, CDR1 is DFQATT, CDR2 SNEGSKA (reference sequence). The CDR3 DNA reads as TGCAGCTCAGTACCGGGACTAGCGGGGGGAGTCAATGAGCAGTTCTTC. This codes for CSSVPGLAGGVNEQFF.

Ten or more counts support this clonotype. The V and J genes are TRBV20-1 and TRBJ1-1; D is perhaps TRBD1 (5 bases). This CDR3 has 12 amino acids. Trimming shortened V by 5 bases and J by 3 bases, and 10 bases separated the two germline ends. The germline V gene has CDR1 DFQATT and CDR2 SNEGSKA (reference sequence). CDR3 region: CSALRGYTEAFF. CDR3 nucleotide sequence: TGCAGTGCTCTACGGGGCTACACTGAAGCTTTCTTT.

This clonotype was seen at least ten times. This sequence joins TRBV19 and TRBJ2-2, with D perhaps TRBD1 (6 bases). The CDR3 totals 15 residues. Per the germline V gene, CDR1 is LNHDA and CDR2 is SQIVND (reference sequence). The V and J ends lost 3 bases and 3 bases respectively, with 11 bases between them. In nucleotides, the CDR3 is TGTGCCAGTAGTATTCAGGACAGAGACACCGGGGAGCTGTTTTTT. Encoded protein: CASSIQDRDTGELFF. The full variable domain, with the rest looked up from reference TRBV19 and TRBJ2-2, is DGGITQSPKYLFRKEGQNVTLSCEQNLNHDAMYWYRQDPGQGLRLIYYSQIVNDFQKGDIAEGYSVSREKKESFPLTVTSAQKNPTAFYLCASSIQDRDTGELFFGEGSRLTVL.

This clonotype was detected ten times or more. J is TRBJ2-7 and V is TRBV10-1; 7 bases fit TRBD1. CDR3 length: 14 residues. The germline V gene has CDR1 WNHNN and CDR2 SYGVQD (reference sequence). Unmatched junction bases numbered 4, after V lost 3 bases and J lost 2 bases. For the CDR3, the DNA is TGCGCCAGCAGTGAATCACAGGGGCCCTACGAGCAGTACTTC. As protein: CASSESQGPYEQYF.

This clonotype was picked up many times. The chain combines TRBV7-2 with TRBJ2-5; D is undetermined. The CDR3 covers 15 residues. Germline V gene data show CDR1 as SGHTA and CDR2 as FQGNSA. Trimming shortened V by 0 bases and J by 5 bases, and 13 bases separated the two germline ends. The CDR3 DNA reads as TGTGCCAGCAGCTTAGCAAGAGCTAATGGTGAGACCCAGTACTTC. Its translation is CASSLARANGETQYF.

The DNA for the CDR3 is TGTGCCAGCAGCTTAGGACGCGGGAGGCGTAATTCACCCCTCCACTTT. Residues: CASSLGRGRRNSPLHF. The rearrangement joins TRBV11-2 to TRBJ1-6, with no clear D. Trimming shortened V by 1 base and J by 6 bases, and 13 bases separated the two germline ends. Germline V gene data show CDR1 as SGHAT and CDR2 as FQNNGV. The CDR3 length is 16 residues.

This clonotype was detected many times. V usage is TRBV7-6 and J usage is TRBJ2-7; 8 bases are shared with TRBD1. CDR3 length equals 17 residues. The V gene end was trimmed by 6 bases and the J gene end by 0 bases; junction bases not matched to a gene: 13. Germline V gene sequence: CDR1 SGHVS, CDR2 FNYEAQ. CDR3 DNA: TGTGCCAGCAGTTTTACGGTCCGACAGGGGATCTCCTACGAGCAGTACTTC. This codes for CASSFTVRQGISYEQYF.

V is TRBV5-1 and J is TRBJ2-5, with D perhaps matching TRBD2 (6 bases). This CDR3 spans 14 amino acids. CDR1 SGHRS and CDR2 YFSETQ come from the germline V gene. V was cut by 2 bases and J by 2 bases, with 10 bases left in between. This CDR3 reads CASSLGSGQETQYF. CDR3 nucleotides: TGCGCCAGCAGCTTAGGTAGCGGACAAGAGACCCAGTACTTC.

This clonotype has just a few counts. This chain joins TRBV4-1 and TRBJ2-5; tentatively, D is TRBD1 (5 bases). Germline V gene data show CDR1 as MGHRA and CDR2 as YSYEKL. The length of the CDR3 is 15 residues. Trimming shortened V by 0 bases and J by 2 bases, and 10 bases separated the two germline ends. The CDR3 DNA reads TGCGCCAGCAGCCAAGACAGGGTAGGGCAAGAGACCCAGTACTTC. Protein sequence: CASSQDRVGQETQYF.